A selection of T cell receptor beta chains follows, all from one sample in a study of blood T cell repertoires in COVID-19. This table comes from immunoSEQ multiplex PCR, and its TCRdb copy is limited to in-frame clones, with some not included. This sample has 95,000 to 150,000 clones, with just over 85% found just once. Material for sequencing was peripheral blood. These receptors all come from a man in his forties or fifties with acute or convalescent COVID-19. Each CDR3 is given with its conserved first and last residue.

v_call cdr3_length cdr3_aa
TRBV18 13 CASSLSGSYEQYF
TRBV7-2 14 CASSLRQRHYGYTF
TRBV9 14 CASSVVGANTEAFF
TRBV11-3 15 CASSLRGNSYNEQFF
TRBV19 16 CASSIGGSGTGNIQYF
TRBV19 16 CASSMRSGPAYNEQFF
TRBV19 15 CASSIATGGEAEAFF
TRBV4-1 18 CASSQAFDQRENTGELFF
TRBV4-1 17 CASSQDFLGLYYNEQFF
TRBV7-9 15 CASRTTGVPNTEAFF
TRBV5-5 17 CASSSISGGVGANVLTF
TRBV12-3/TRBV12-4 13 CASSQQGSSPLHF
TRBV7-2 11 CASSLALEQYF
TRBV4-2 15 CASSQGRDGGNTIYF
TRBV3-1/TRBV3-2 17 CASSQDIRYGTEETQYF
TRBV3-1/TRBV3-2 14 CASSQLGQNSPLHF
TRBV9 15 CASSLQFANTGELFF
TRBV19 14 CASSNHGHNQPQHF
TRBV30 13 CAWSARLFSGYTF
TRBV29-1 14 CSGYRDRQNTEAFF
TRBV5-8 16 CASNPYPGGANYGYTF
TRBV11-2 14 CASSSTGGNTEAFF
TRBV5-1 14 CASSPLGQGYGYTF
TRBV23-1 19 CASSQSGCGRGFLNTEAFF
TRBV5-6 15 CASSPRTGGDSPLHF
TRBV5-5 14 CASCKGDSNQPQHF
TRBV11-1 14 CASSLTASNYGYTF
TRBV3-1/TRBV3-2 12 CASSQLGGELFF
TRBV19 17 CASRPNLAGDDTDTQYF
TRBV19 15 CASSPRQSTNYGYTF
TRBV7-9 13 CASSLSGRDGYTF
TRBV5-7 13 CASSLVTGNTAFF
TRBV7-6 14 CASSPGQGGYEQYF
TRBV2 15 CASSGTNLLYNEQFF
TRBV27 14 CASKEISGRNTIYF
TRBV5-8 14 CASSLLGVNTEAFF
TRBV2 15 CASSVAETTNEKLFF
TRBV5-4 14 CASSLSAGWETQYF
TRBV7-2 12 CASSYTGGRAFF
TRBV30 11 CAWSEGARAFF
TRBV9 14 CASSVDEGNYGYTF
TRBV3-1/TRBV3-2 14 CASSQGATNYGYTF
TRBV19 14 CASNLGLAGGTQYF
TRBV19 15 CASSINGGSQETQYF
TRBV5-1 16 CASSFYGQGGTGELFF
TRBV5-5 15 CASSLAPDSGQPQHF
TRBV9 15 CASSDPGGPLETQYF
TRBV5-1 15 CASSLDTTPYNEQFF
TRBV30 15 CAWSGSGGAPDTQYF
TRBV2 13 CASTNRGLYGYTF
TRBV6-2/TRBV6-3 13 CASSTINQETQYF
TRBV7-2 15 CASSSRQGDRSPLHF
TRBV11-1 15 CASSLNLQGQETQYF
TRBV19 15 CASTNGGASYNEQFF
TRBV5-8 16 CASSLFRTGDFSEQYF
TRBV30 14 CAWSVETGNYGYTF
TRBV18 12 CASSPTRETQYF